The sequence of this T cell receptor (beta chain) was determined in a study of T cells in Graves' hyperthyroidism and ophthalmopathy. This clonotype was counted only a few times. Using RNA transcripts as the source, TCR beta CDR3 regions were amplified. The HTBI primer set was used in a first-round RT-PCR of the TCR CDR3. TCRdb independently ran MiXCR on the multiplex PCR reads; one entry per CDR3 protein. The profile shows around 620,000 distinct CDR3 sequences, about 16% of them singletons. Recently diagnosed hyperthyroidism of less than 2 months' duration affected patients aged 18 to 65. Diagnoses used clinical symptoms, serum thyroxine and TRAb, thyroid ultrasound and orbital computed tomography. Per the germline V gene, CDR1 is MRHNA and CDR2 is SNTAGT. The V gene end was trimmed by 6 bases and the J gene end by 2 bases; junction bases not matched to a gene: 3. The CDR3 loop spans 14 amino acids.

The origin of this receptor is a young woman with Graves' hyperthyroidism. Sequencing was done on a sample of blood. The V call is TRBV6-4, the J call TRBJ1-5; 8 bases map to TRBD1. Here the CDR3 DNA reads TGTGCCAGCAGAATGACAGGGGGCAATCAGCCCCAGCATTTT. The encoded protein is CASRMTGGNQPQHF.